What follows is one T cell receptor beta chain and its context. No antigen is known for it. After re-calling the 5' RACE reads, TCRdb lists one entry per CDR3 protein, DNA absent. The sample table includes 300,000 to 450,000 distinct CDR3 sequences. The data derive from a study of T cells expressing NK-cell markers. Study results and limitations: In more than 5 donors, dominant CD3+CD56+NKG2C+ clones formed about 1.0-7.5% of CD8+ cells.

This sequence originates from a man aged 18-70 years in good health. Sequencing was done on a sample of blood T cells: a sorted CD56 or NKG2C T cell subset, CD4+ or CD8+ T cells, or bulk PBMC T cells (not recorded which).

The CDR3 sequence: CASAFDPLNTEAFF. The genes are TRBV7-3 and TRBJ1-1. Germline assignment: CDR1 SGHTA and CDR2 FQGTGA. The CDR3 length is 14 residues.